The 30 T cell receptor beta chains below come from one sample, sequenced in a study of cytomegalovirus exposure and HLA in healthy donors. The PCR was carried out with 60 Vbeta primers and 13 Jbeta primers. Some clones are missing from TCRdb's copy, which holds only in-frame ones; the method was immunoSEQ multiplex PCR. The repertoire holds about 110,000 clones, with more than 65% as singletons. The sequenced sample was PBMCs. The receptor source for this set is a man aged 25-40 years in good health and CMV-seropositive.

The V call is TRBV30, the J call TRBJ1-2; tentatively, D is TRBD1 (5 bases). This CDR3 is 15 amino acids long. V was cut by 2 bases and J by 0 bases, with 13 bases left in between. Per germline, CDR1 GTSNPN and CDR2 SVGIG (reference sequence). CDR3 loop: CAWSTPGLANYGYTF. The CDR3 DNA follows: TGTGCCTGGAGTACACCAGGGTTAGCTAACTATGGCTACACCTTC.

The CDR3 loop reads CASSLGLAGGRLTDTQYF. The CDR3 DNA reads as TGTGCCAGCAGCTTAGGGCTAGCGGGGGGACGTCTCACAGATACGCAGTATTTT. The chain links TRBV13 to TRBJ2-3, with TRBD2 identical over 11 bases. Trimming cost V 0 bases and J 2 bases; bases outside gene matches: 7. Germline assignment: CDR1 PRHDT and CDR2 FYEKMQ (reference sequence). The CDR3 loop spans 18 amino acids. Looking up the rest from reference TRBV13 and TRBJ2-3 gives the full variable domain: AAGVIQSPRHLIKEKRETATLKCYPIPRHDTVYWYQQGPGQDPQFLISFYEKMQSDKGSIPDRFSAQQFSDYHSELNMSSLELGDSALYFCASSLGLAGGRLTDTQYFGPGTRLTVL.

This chain connects TRBV30 to TRBJ2-2; possible D gene TRBD2, 6 bases. Germline V gene data show CDR1 as GTSNPN and CDR2 as SVGIG (reference sequence). This CDR3 spans 17 amino acids. Between the trimmed V and J ends, which lost 0 bases and 2 bases, there was a span of 16 bases. Here the CDR3 reads CAWSVLAGWANTGELFF. As DNA, the CDR3 is TGTGCCTGGAGTGTACTAGCAGGTTGGGCCAACACCGGGGAGCTGTTTTTT.

CDR3 region: CATKRQGENTDTQYF. The CDR3 DNA reads TGTGCCACGAAGCGACAGGGAGAGAACACAGATACGCAGTATTTT. J is TRBJ2-3 and V is TRBV15, with 7 bases identical to TRBD1. With V trimmed by 9 bases and J by 2 bases, 11 bases remained unmatched. The CDR3 has 15 residues. The germline CDR1 and CDR2 sequences are LNHNV and YYDKDF (reference sequence).

Concerning this clone itself: A junction end diverges from the germline sequence, so it may reflect a read error. The CDR3 DNA sequence: TGCGCCAGCAGCGAAGAAAGCAATGGCTACACCTTC. This gives the protein CASSEESNGYTF. The gene calls are TRBV4-1 and TRBJ1-2; D remains ambiguous. This CDR3 region has 12 residues. Germline V lookup: CDR1 MGHRA, CDR2 YSYEKL.

The genes are TRBV18 and TRBJ2-5; 10 nucleotides align to TRBD2. This CDR3 region has 15 residues. V gave up 3 bases and J gave up 2 bases; unmatched junction bases: 3. Germline CDR1 is KGHSH and CDR2 is LQKENI. Here the CDR3 DNA reads TGTGCCAGCTCACCGGTAGCGGGGGGACAAGAGACCCAGTACTTC. This sequence encodes CASSPVAGGQETQYF.

This chain links TRBV6-5 with TRBJ1-5; no clear D gene. Germline V gives CDR1 MNHEY, CDR2 SVGAGI. The CDR3 spans 12 residues. Trimming left V 2 bases short and J 3 bases short, with 2 bases between. The CDR3 DNA reads TGTGCCAGCAGTTACCTCAATCAGCCCCAGCATTTT. Translating it yields CASSYLNQPQHF.

The J gene is TRBJ2-2, the V gene TRBV13, with 7 bases identical to TRBD1. CDR3 length equals 17 residues. In germline, CDR1 is PRHDT, CDR2 FYEKMQ (reference sequence). After removal of 0 bases from V and 2 bases from J, the junction contained 6 bases not matched to a gene. The CDR3 loop is CASSLGRTGVNTGELFF. DNA of the CDR3: TGTGCCAGCAGCTTAGGCCGAACAGGGGTAAACACCGGGGAGCTGTTTTTT.

The chain links TRBV10-1 to TRBJ2-3; D possibly corresponds to TRBD2 (6 bases). The CDR3 is 15 amino acids. The germline gives CDR1 WNHNN, CDR2 SYGVQD (reference sequence). With 8 bases removed from V and 5 bases from J, the gap between germline ends came to 20 bases. CDR3 nucleotide sequence: TGCGCCAGCGCTAAGGGACTCCTGGACGGAGATACGCAGTATTTT. It specifies CASAKGLLDGDTQYF.

This chain links TRBV6-1 with TRBJ2-2; 7 bases are a match to TRBD2. Trimming at V came to 7 bases and at J to 4 bases, leaving 6 bases not matched to a gene. From germline, CDR1 is MNHNS and CDR2 SASEGT. The CDR3 consists of 14 residues. The CDR3 loop reads CASTRGSITGELFF. As DNA, the CDR3 is TGTGCCAGCACCCGCGGGAGTATCACCGGGGAGCTGTTTTTT.

The chain couples TRBV30 to TRBJ1-2, with TRBD1 matching 10 bases. The germline CDR1 and CDR2 sequences are GTSNPN and SVGIG (reference sequence). The CDR3 has 13 residues. J lost 6 bases, V lost 1 base, and 2 bases had no gene match. CDR3 nucleotides: TGTGCCTGGAGTGAGGGACAGGGGAATGGCTACACCTTC. This codes for CAWSEGQGNGYTF.

This rearrangement joins TRBV9 to TRBJ2-5, with 9 bases that match TRBD2. CDR1 and CDR2 from the germline V gene are SGDLS and YYNGEE. This CDR3 spans 14 amino acids. The J segment lost 5 bases and the V segment lost 5 bases, leaving 7 bases of the junction unmatched. CDR3 nucleotides: TGTGCCAGCAGTGCAACTGGACTAGCGGAGACCCAGTACTTC. Amino acids: CASSATGLAETQYF.

V and J are TRBV11-2 and TRBJ2-7, with D uncertain. Trimming shortened V by 0 bases and J by 3 bases, and 12 bases separated the two germline ends. Germline lookup yields CDR1 SGHAT and CDR2 FQNNGV. This CDR3 contains 15 residues. DNA of the CDR3: TGTGCCAGCAGCTTAGAGGCAGGTCCGCTCTACGAGCAGTACTTC. Protein sequence: CASSLEAGPLYEQYF.

This clone was detected only once. The rearrangement uses TRBV7-2 and TRBJ2-5; 9 nucleotides match TRBD2. Germline CDR1 reads SGHTA; CDR2 reads FQGNSA. After removal of 4 bases from V and 3 bases from J, the junction contained 12 bases not matched to a gene. This CDR3 is 17 amino acids long. CDR3 in amino acids: CASSSHLAGAYEETQYF. For the CDR3, the DNA is TGTGCCAGCAGCTCGCATTTAGCGGGGGCCTACGAAGAGACCCAGTACTTC. Combining the CDR3 with reference TRBV7-2 and TRBJ2-5 gives the whole variable domain GAGVSQSPSNKVTEKGKDVELRCDPISGHTALYWYRQSLGQGLEFLIYFQGNSAPDKSGLPSDRFSAERTGGSVSTLTIQRTQQEDSAVYLCASSSHLAGAYEETQYFGPGTRLLVL.

This clone was seen a single time. The CDR3 DNA follows: TGTGCCAGTAGGCGACAGGACGTTAATCAGCCCCAGCATTTT. The encoded protein is CASRRQDVNQPQHF. V gene TRBV19 combines with J gene TRBJ1-5, with D maybe TRBD1 (6 bases). The CDR3 sequence is 14 residues long. V was shortened by 6 bases and J by 4 bases, with 13 bases between the two germline ends. Germline V gives CDR1 LNHDA, CDR2 SQIVND (reference sequence).

This clone has more than one count but fewer than ten. The chain recombines TRBV5-5 with TRBJ1-5; 11 bases align to TRBD1. V was pared by 4 bases and J by 7 bases, with 7 bases of the junction left unmatched. CDR1 and CDR2 from the germline V gene are SGHKS and YYEKEE (reference sequence). This CDR3 has 15 amino acids. The CDR3 loop reads CASSQGQGARQPQHF. Here the CDR3 DNA reads TGTGCCAGCAGCCAAGGACAGGGGGCTAGACAGCCCCAGCATTTT.

This chain links TRBV15 with TRBJ2-7; D is possibly TRBD1 (7 bases). The CDR3 extends over 15 amino acids. V was trimmed by 5 bases and J by 4 bases, leaving 18 bases between them. Looked up from germline, CDR1 is LNHNV and CDR2 is YYDKDF (reference sequence). In DNA, the CDR3 is TGTGCCACCAGCGCCGGGGGACAGAAACTTTACGAGCAGTACTTC. As protein: CATSAGGQKLYEQYF.

V is TRBV7-2 and J is TRBJ1-6; D is ambiguous. V lost 0 bases and J 8 bases, leaving 5 bases between the germline ends. The CDR3 extends over 13 amino acids. Germline values: CDR1 SGHTA, CDR2 FQGNSA. The chain's CDR3 is CASSLARDSPLHF. CDR3 bases: TGTGCCAGCAGCTTAGCGCGGGATTCACCCCTCCACTTT.

The rearrangement links TRBV4-2 to TRBJ2-7; D gene ambiguous. Germline CDR1 and CDR2: LGHNA and YNFKEQ. The V end lost 4 bases, the J end lost 5 bases, and 12 bases lay between the germline ends. CDR3 length equals 13 residues. The CDR3 bases are TGTGCCAGCAGCCGAGCCGAGGAGCACGAGCAGTACTTC. It translates to CASSRAEEHEQYF.

Points on this clone: Because it lacks the conserved phenylalanine or tryptophan at the end, this CDR3 is likely a read error. The CDR3 loop is CAGRDTYEQYL. The CDR3 region has the DNA TGTGCCGGAAGGGACACCTACGAGCAGTACCTC. J is TRBJ2-7 and V is TRBV30, with D perhaps matching TRBD1 (6 bases). This CDR3 has 11 residues. Trimming took off 8 bases at V and 2 bases at J, with 10 bases between the two ends. The germline CDR1 and CDR2 sequences are GTSNPN and SVGIG (reference sequence).

This rearrangement joins TRBV2 to TRBJ2-3, with D unresolved. The CDR3 extends over 12 amino acids. From germline, CDR1 is SNHLY and CDR2 FYNNEI. Trimming left V 5 bases short and J 6 bases short, with 9 bases between. For the CDR3, the DNA is TGTGCCAGCAGTATGAGGCCGGATACGCAGTATTTT. This translates into CASSMRPDTQYF.

This clone was detected once. This chain uses TRBV4-2 with TRBJ2-1; 10 bases map to TRBD1. V lost 4 bases to trimming and J lost 9 bases; unmatched junction nucleotides: 15. The germline CDR1 and CDR2 sequences are LGHNA and YNFKEQ. The CDR3 runs to 17 residues. The DNA for the CDR3 is TGTGCCAGCAGCCTCTCCCGTGACAGGGGGCGCTTCAGTGAGCAGTTCTTC. This gives the protein CASSLSRDRGRFSEQFF.

This chain joins TRBV2 and TRBJ2-1, with D perhaps matching TRBD2 (6 bases). Trimming stripped 11 bases from V and 7 bases from J, with 21 bases between. This CDR3 is built from 14 residues. Per the germline V gene, CDR1 is SNHLY and CDR2 is FYNNEI. CDR3: CARNGDSRGNEQFF. The CDR3 DNA sequence: TGTGCCCGCAACGGGGACTCGAGGGGAAATGAGCAGTTCTTC. The full variable domain, with the rest looked up from reference TRBV2 and TRBJ2-1, is EPEVTQTPSHQVTQMGQEVILRCVPISNHLYFYWYRQILGQKVEFLVSFYNNEISEKSEIFDDQFSVERPDGSNFTLKIRSTKLEDSAMYFCARNGDSRGNEQFFGPGTRLTVL.

The CDR3 region is CARSRVIPGQGYTGELFF. CDR3 sequence (DNA): TGTGCCAGAAGCAGGGTTATTCCGGGACAGGGGTACACCGGGGAGCTGTTTTTT. The V and J genes are TRBV5-3 and TRBJ2-2, with 10 bases matching TRBD1. TRBV5-3 is sorted into the ORF group, with uncertain function. Unmatched junction bases numbered 12, after V lost 4 bases and J lost 3 bases. The CDR3 sequence is 18 residues long.

The chain combines TRBV6-5 with TRBJ2-7, with TRBD1 identical over 9 bases. The germline V gene encodes CDR1 MNHEY and CDR2 SVGAGI. V was pared by 6 bases and J by 4 bases, with 10 bases of the junction left unmatched. The CDR3 consists of 15 residues. The CDR3 region has the DNA TGTGCCAGCAGCGACACGCTGGGACAGGGATACGAGCAGTACTTC. Its translation: CASSDTLGQGYEQYF.

The chain recombines TRBV19 with TRBJ1-6; no firm D call. The germline V gene encodes CDR1 LNHDA and CDR2 SQIVND (reference sequence). Trimming took off 5 bases at V and 7 bases at J, with 15 bases between the two ends. This CDR3 spans 15 amino acids. The CDR3 here is CASSWQARQNSPLHF. CDR3 coding DNA: TGTGCCAGTAGTTGGCAGGCCCGTCAAAATTCACCCCTCCACTTT.

V usage is TRBV18 and J usage is TRBJ2-2; perhaps TRBD1 as D (6 bases). The CDR3 has 17 amino acids. Per germline, CDR1 KGHSH and CDR2 LQKENI. With 0 bases removed from V and 5 bases from J, the gap between germline ends came to 16 bases. The CDR3 DNA sequence: TGTGCCAGCTCACCACCTTTGACAGGAAGATCGACCGGGGAGCTGTTTTTT. It is translated as CASSPPLTGRSTGELFF.

This clone was recorded a few times. The chain has TRBV6-1 and TRBJ1-5; 9 positions match TRBD1. In germline, CDR1 is MNHNS, CDR2 SASEGT. The CDR3 has 14 residues. J was trimmed by 5 bases and V by 6 bases; bases with no gene match: 5. The CDR3 reads CASRQGAPDQPQHF. In DNA form, the CDR3 reads TGTGCCAGCAGACAGGGGGCCCCTGATCAGCCCCAGCATTTT.

The V call is TRBV11-1, the J call TRBJ1-2, with D possibly matching TRBD1 (5 bases). The CDR3 is 15 residues long. The germline CDR1 and CDR2 sequences are SGHAT and FQDESV (reference sequence). V dropped 1 base and J dropped 5 bases, with 14 bases sitting between them. In DNA, the CDR3 is TGTGCCAGCAGCTTAGATGTTCAGGGTGAATATGGCTACACCTTC. It is translated as CASSLDVQGEYGYTF.

The chain employs TRBV19 and TRBJ1-1, with TRBD1 identical over 8 bases. CDR1 and CDR2 from the germline V gene are LNHDA and SQIVND (reference sequence). V shed 9 bases and J 1 base; nucleotides not matched to a gene: 4. There are 13 residues in the CDR3. This CDR3 reads CASNTGGNTEAFF. The CDR3, as DNA: TGTGCCAGCAATACAGGGGGGAACACTGAAGCTTTCTTT.